This section outlines one T cell receptor (beta chain) sequence together with its context. Its antigen is not known. Compared with germline, one end of the junction differs, possibly owing to a read error. This sample stems from a study of T cell repertoires in aging, cancer and after chemotherapy. Study results and limitations: In each cancer cohort, median generation probability increased across chemotherapy, suggesting thymic output rebounded.

The CDR3 runs to 13 residues. Germline V gene data show CDR1 as MNHEY and CDR2 as SMNVEV (reference sequence). TCR beta rearrangements were amplified from peripheral blood genomic DNA. TRB rearrangements spanning V, D and J were amplified using mixed TRB-A/B primers. TCRdb re-called the multiplex PCR reads through MiXCR, storing one row per CDR3 protein. The data show fewer than 2,000 distinct CDR3 sequences, around a third seen once. V and J are TRBV27 and TRBJ2-5, with 7 bases that match TRBD1. The origin of this receptor is a human donor with a solid tumor. Source material: blood. CDR3 loop: CASRPGTAETQNF. The CDR3 nucleotides are TGTGCCAGCAGGCCTGGGACAGCCGAGACCCAGAACTTC.